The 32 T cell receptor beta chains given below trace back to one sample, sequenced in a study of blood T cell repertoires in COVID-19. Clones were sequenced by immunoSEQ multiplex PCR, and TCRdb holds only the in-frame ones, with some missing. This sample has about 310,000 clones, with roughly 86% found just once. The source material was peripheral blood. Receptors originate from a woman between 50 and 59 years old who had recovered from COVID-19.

CDR3 protein: CASSIRGRDYGYTF. The CDR3 DNA follows: TGTGCCAGCAGTATCAGGGGGCGCGACTATGGCTACACCTTC. The chain carries TRBV27 and TRBJ1-2; 8 bases match TRBD1. The V segment lost 5 bases and the J segment 3 bases; nucleotides outside the gene matches: 5. The CDR3 loop spans 14 amino acids. Per the germline V gene, CDR1 is MNHEY and CDR2 is SMNVEV (reference sequence).

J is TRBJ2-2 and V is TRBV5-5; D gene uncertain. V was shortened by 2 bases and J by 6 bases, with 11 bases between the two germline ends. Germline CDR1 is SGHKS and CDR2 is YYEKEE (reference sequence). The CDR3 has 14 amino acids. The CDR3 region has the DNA TGTGCCAGCAGCTTTCTGGCAGACTCCGGGGAGCTGTTTTTT. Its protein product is CASSFLADSGELFF.

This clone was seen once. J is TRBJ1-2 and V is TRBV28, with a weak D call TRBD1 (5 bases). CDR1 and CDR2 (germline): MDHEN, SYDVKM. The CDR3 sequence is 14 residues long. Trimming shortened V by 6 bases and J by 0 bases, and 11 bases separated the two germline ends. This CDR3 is CASSYKTANYGYTF. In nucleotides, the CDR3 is TGTGCCAGCAGCTATAAGACAGCTAACTATGGCTACACCTTC.

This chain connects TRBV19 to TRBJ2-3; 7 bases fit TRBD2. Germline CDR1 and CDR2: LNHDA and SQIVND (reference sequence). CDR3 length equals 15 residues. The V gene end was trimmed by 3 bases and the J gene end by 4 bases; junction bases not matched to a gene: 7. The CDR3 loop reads CASSMLGGVADTQYF. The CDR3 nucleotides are TGTGCCAGTAGTATGTTGGGAGGGGTCGCAGATACGCAGTATTTT.

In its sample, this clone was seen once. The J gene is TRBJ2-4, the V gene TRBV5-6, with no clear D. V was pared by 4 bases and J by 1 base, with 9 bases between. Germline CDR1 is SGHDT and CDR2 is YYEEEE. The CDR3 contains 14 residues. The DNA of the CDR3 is TGTGCCAGCAGCAGCCGGGTGGCCAAAAACATTCAGTACTTC. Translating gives CASSSRVAKNIQYF.

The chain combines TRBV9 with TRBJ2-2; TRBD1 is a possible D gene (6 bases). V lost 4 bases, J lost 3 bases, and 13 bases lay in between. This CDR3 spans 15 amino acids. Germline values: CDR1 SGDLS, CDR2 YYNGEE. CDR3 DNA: TGTGCCAGCAGCCCAAGGACAGCTTACACCGGGGAGCTGTTTTTT. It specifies CASSPRTAYTGELFF. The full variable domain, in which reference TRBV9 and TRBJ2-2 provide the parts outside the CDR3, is DSGVTQTPKHLITATGQRVTLRCSPRSGDLSVYWYQQSLDQGLQFLIQYYNGEERAKGNILERFSAQQFPDLHSELNLSSLELGDSALYFCASSPRTAYTGELFFGEGSRLTVL.

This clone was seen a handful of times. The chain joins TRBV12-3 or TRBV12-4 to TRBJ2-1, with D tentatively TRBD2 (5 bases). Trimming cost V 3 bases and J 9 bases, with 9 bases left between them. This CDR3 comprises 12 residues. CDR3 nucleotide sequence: TGTGCCAGCAGTTTGCGGGCTGGTGAGCAGTTCTTC. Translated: CASSLRAGEQFF.

The CDR3 nucleotides are TGTGCCAGTACTAGCGGGGGTACTAGCACAGATACGCAGTATTTT. It specifies CASTSGGTSTDTQYF. The J gene is TRBJ2-3, the V gene TRBV19; TRBD2 aligns across 10 bases. Trimming at V came to 7 bases and at J to 0 bases, leaving 4 bases not matched to a gene. In germline, CDR1 is LNHDA, CDR2 SQIVND (reference sequence). This CDR3 comprises 15 residues. Supplemented by reference TRBV19 and TRBJ2-3, the full variable domain reads DGGITQSPKYLFRKEGQNVTLSCEQNLNHDAMYWYRQDPGQGLRLIYYSQIVNDFQKGDIAEGYSVSREKKESFPLTVTSAQKNPTAFYLCASTSGGTSTDTQYFGPGTRLTVL.

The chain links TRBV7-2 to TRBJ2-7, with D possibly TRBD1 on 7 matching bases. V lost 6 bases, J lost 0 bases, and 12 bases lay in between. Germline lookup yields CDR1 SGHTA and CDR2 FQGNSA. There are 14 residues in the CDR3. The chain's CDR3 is CASSQGGYSYEQYF. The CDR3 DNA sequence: TGTGCCAGCAGTCAGGGGGGCTACTCCTACGAGCAGTACTTC.

In nucleotides, the CDR3 is TGTGCCAGCTCACCACGCGTCCAGCGGGGGGGATACCAAGAGACCCAGTACTTC. Translating it yields CASSPRVQRGGYQETQYF. V usage is TRBV18 and J usage is TRBJ2-5; 10 bases are shared with TRBD2. The CDR3 contains 18 residues. V was pared by 1 base and J by 0 bases, with 8 bases of the junction left unmatched. CDR1 is KGHSH and CDR2 is LQKENI in the germline V gene.

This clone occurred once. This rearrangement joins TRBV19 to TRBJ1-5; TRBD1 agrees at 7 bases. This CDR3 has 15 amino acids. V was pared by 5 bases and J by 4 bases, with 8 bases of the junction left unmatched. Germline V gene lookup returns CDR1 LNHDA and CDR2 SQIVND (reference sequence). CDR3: CASSPGQRGNQPQHF. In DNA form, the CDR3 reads TGTGCCAGTAGTCCGGGACAGCGGGGGAATCAGCCCCAGCATTTT.

The CDR3 region has the DNA TGTGCCACCAGCAGAGTCGGACTCCTCTCCTACGAGCAGTACTTC. Its protein is CATSRVGLLSYEQYF. The chain is built from TRBV15 and TRBJ2-7; TRBD2 is a possible D gene (5 bases). Germline V lookup: CDR1 LNHNV, CDR2 YYDKDF (reference sequence). V was clipped by 1 base and J by 0 bases, with 10 bases between them. The CDR3 totals 15 residues.

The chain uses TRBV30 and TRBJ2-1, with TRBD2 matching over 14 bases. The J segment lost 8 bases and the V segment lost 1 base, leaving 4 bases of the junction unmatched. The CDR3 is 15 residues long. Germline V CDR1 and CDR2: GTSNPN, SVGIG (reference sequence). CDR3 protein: CAWSAGLAGVYEQFF. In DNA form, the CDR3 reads TGTGCCTGGAGTGCGGGACTAGCGGGAGTTTATGAGCAGTTCTTC.

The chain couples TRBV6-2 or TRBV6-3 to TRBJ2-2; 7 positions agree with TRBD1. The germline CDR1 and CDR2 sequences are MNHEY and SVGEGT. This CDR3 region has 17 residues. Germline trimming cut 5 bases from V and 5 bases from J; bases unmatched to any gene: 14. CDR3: CASSDMNSGQLTGELFF. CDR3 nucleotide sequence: TGTGCCAGCAGTGACATGAACTCGGGACAGTTGACCGGGGAGCTGTTTTTT.

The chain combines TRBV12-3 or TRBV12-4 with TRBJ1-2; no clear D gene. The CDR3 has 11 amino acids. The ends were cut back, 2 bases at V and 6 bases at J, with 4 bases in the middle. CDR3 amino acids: CASSLHHGYTF. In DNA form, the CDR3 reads TGTGCCAGCAGTTTACATCATGGCTACACCTTC.

The CDR3 here is CASSLREGLRETQYF. In nucleotides, the CDR3 is TGTGCCAGCAGTTTGCGGGAGGGCCTACGAGAGACCCAGTACTTC. J is TRBJ2-5 and V is TRBV27, with TRBD2 identical over 9 bases. Germline trimming cut 3 bases from V and 4 bases from J; bases unmatched to any gene: 6. The V gene's germline CDR1 is MNHEY and CDR2 SMNVEV (reference sequence). This CDR3 spans 15 amino acids.

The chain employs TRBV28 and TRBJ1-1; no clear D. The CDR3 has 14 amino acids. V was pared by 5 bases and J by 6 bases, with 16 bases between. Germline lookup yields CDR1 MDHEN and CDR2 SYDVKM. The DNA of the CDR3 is TGTGCCAGCAGTCCTCCTAATTGGTCGGCTGAAGCTTTCTTT. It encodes CASSPPNWSAEAFF.

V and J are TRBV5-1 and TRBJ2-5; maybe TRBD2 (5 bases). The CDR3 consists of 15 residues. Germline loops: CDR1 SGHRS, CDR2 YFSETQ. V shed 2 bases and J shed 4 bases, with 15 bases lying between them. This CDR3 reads CASSFTRERLETQYF. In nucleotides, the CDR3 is TGCGCCAGCAGCTTTACTAGGGAGCGTTTAGAGACCCAGTACTTC.

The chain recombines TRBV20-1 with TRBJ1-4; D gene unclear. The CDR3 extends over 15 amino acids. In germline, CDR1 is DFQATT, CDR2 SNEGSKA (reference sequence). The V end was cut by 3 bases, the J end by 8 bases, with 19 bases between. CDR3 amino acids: CSASSPEGYDEKLFF. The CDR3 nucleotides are TGCAGTGCTAGTTCCCCGGAGGGTTATGACGAAAAACTGTTTTTT.

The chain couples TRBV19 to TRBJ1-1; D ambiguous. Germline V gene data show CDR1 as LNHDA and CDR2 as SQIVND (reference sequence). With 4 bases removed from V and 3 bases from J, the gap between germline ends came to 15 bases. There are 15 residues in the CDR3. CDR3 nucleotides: TGTGCCAGTAGTAGAGAGGGTCGGGAGCACACTGAAGCTTTCTTT. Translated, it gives CASSREGREHTEAFF.

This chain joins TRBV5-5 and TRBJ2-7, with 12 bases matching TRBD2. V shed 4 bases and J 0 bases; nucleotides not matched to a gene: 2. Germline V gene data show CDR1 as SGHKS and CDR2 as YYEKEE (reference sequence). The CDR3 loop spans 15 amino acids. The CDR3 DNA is TGTGCCAGCAGCAAACTAGCGGGGGGCTCCTACGAGCAGTACTTC. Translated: CASSKLAGGSYEQYF.

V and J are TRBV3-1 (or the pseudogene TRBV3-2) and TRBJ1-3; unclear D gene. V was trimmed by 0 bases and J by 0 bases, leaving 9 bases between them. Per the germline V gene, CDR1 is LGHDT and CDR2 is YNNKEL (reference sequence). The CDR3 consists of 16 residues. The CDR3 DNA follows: TGTGCCAGCAGCCAAGATCTCACAGCCTCTGGAAACACCATATATTTT. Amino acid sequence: CASSQDLTASGNTIYF.

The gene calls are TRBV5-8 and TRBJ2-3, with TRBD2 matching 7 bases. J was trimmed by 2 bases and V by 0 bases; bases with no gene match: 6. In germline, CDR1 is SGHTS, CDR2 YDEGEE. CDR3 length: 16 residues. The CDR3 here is CASSLAYLAATDTQYF. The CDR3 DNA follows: TGTGCCAGCAGCTTGGCCTATCTAGCGGCCACAGATACGCAGTATTTT.

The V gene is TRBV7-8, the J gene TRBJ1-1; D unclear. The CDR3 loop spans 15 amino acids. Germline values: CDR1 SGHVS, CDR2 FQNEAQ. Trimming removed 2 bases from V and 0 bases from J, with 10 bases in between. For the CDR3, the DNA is TGTGCCAGCAGCTTATCCCTACAGTTGAACACTGAAGCTTTCTTT. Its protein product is CASSLSLQLNTEAFF.

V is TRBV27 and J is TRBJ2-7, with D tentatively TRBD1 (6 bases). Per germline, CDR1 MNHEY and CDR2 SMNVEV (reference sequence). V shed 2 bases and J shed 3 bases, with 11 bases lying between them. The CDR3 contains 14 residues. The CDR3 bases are TGTGCCAGCAGTTTAATGGGACACCTCTACGAGCAGTACTTC. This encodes CASSLMGHLYEQYF.

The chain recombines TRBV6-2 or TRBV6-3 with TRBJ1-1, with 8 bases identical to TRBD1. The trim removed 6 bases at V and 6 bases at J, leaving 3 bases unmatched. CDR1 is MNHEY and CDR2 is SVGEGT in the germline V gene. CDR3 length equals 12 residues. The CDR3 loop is CASSRGQAEAFF. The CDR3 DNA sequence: TGTGCCAGCAGCAGGGGGCAGGCTGAAGCTTTCTTT.

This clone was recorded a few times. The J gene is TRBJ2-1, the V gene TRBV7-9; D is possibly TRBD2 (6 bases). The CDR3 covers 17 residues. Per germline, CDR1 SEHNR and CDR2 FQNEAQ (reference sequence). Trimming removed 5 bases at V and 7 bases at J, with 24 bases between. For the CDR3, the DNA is TGTGCCAGCAGCCCCTTAGTTTCGATAGCGGATACGAATGAGCAGTTCTTC. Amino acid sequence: CASSPLVSIADTNEQFF.

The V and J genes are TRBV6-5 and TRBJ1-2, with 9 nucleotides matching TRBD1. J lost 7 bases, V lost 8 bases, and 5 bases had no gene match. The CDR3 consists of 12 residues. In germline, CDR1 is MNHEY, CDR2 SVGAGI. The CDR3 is CASLQGAFGYTF. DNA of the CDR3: TGTGCCAGCTTACAGGGGGCGTTTGGCTACACCTTC.

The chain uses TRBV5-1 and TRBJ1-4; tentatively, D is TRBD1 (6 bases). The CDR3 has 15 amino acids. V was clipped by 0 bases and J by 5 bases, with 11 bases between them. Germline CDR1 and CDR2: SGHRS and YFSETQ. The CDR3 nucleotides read TGCGCCAGCAGCTTGGAAGGGACAAGAAATGAAAAACTGTTTTTT. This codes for CASSLEGTRNEKLFF. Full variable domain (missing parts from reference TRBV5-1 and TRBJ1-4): KAGVTQTPRYLIKTRGQQVTLSCSPISGHRSVSWYQQTPGQGLQFLFEYFSETQRNKGNFPGRFSGRQFSNSRSEMNVSTLELGDSALYLCASSLEGTRNEKLFFGSGTQLSVL.

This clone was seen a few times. The CDR3: CASQSLNDRRGAFF. CDR3 in DNA: TGTGCCAGCCAAAGCCTTAACGATCGTAGAGGAGCTTTCTTT. V usage is TRBV19 and J usage is TRBJ1-1; D remains unclear. The ends were cut back, 9 bases at V and 10 bases at J, with 24 bases in the middle. The germline CDR1 and CDR2 sequences are LNHDA and SQIVND (reference sequence). This CDR3 spans 14 amino acids.

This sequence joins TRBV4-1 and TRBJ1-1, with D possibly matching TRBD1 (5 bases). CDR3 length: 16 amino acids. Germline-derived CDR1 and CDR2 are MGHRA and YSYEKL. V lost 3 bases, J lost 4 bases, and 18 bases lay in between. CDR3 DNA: TGCGCCAGCAGCCAGATAGCAGGGCCGGGAGGCACTGAAGCTTTCTTT. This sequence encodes CASSQIAGPGGTEAFF.

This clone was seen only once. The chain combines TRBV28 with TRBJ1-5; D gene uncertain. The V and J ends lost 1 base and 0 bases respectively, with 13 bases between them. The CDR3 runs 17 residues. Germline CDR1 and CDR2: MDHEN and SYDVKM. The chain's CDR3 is CASSLFRSPGSNQPQHF. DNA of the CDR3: TGTGCCAGCAGTTTATTCCGATCCCCGGGTAGCAATCAGCCCCAGCATTTT.